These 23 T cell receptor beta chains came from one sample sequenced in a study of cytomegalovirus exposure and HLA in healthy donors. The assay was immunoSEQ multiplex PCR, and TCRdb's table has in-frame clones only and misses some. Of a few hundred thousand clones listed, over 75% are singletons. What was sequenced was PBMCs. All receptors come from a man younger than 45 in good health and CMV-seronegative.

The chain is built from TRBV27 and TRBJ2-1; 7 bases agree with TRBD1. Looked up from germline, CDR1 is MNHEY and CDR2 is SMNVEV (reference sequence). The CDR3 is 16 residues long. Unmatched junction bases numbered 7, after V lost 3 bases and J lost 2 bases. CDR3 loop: CASSFGVTGTYNEQFF. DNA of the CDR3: TGTGCCAGCAGTTTCGGGGTGACAGGGACCTACAATGAGCAGTTCTTC.

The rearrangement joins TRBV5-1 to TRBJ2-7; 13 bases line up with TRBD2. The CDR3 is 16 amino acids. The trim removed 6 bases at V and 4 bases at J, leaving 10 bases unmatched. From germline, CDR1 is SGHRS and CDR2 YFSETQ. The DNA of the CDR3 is TGCGCCAGCAAGTGGACTAGCGGGGGTAGTGGGTACGAGCAGTACTTC. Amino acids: CASKWTSGGSGYEQYF.

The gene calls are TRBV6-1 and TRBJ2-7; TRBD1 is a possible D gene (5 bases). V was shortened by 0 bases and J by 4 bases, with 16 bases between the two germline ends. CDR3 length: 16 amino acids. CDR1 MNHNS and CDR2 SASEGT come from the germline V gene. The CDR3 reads CASSEAVTEVMYEQYF. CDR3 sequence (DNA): TGTGCCAGCAGTGAAGCGGTGACAGAAGTAATGTACGAGCAGTACTTC.

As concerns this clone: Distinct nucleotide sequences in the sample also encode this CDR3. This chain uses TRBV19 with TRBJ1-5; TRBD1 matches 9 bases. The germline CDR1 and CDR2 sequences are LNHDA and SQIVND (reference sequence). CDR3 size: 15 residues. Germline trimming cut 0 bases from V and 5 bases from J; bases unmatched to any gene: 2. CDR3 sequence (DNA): TGTGCCAGTAGTATAGAGGGACAGGGATATCAGCCCCAGCATTTT. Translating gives CASSIEGQGYQPQHF.

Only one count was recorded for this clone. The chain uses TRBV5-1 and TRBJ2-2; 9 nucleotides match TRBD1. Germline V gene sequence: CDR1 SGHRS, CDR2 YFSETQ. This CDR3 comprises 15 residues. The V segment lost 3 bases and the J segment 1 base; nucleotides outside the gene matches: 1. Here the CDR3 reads CASSSGQGNTGELFF. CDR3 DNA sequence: TGCGCCAGCAGCTCGGGACAGGGGAACACCGGGGAGCTGTTTTTT.

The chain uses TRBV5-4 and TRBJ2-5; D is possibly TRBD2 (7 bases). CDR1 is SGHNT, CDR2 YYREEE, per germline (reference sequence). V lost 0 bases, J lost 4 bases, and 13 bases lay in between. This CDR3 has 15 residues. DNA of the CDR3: TGTGCCAGCAGCTTGGCACGGGGGGCAGGAGAGACCCAGTACTTC. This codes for CASSLARGAGETQYF.

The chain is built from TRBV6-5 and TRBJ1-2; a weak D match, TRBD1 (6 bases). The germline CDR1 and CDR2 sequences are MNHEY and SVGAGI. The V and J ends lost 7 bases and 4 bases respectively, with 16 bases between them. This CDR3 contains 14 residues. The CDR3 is CASTTSGTTYGYTF. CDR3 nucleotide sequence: TGTGCCAGCACAACTTCCGGGACAACCTATGGCTACACCTTC.

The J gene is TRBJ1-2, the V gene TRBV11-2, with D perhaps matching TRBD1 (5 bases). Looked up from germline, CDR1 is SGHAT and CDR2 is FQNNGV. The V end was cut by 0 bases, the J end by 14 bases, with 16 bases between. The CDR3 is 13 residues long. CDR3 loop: CASSLEPGVEGTF. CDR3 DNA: TGTGCCAGCAGCTTAGAGCCGGGGGTAGAAGGGACCTTC.

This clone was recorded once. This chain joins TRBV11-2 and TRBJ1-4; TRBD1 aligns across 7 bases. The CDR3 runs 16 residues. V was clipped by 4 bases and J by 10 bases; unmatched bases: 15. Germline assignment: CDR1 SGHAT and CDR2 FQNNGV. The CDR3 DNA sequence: TGTGCCAGCAGCTCCGCGGGGGGGGACAGTCCCCGAAAACTGTTTTTT. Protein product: CASSSAGGDSPRKLFF.

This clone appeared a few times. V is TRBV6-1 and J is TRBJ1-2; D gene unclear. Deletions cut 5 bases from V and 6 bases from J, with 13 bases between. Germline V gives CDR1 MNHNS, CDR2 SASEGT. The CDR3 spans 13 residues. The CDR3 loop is CASSPNGLDGYTF. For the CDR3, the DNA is TGTGCCAGCAGTCCAAACGGGTTGGATGGCTACACCTTC.

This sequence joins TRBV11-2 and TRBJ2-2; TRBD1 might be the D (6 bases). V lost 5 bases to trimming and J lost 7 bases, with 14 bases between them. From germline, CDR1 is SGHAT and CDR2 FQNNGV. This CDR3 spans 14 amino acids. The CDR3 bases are TGTGCCAGCAGCAAGGACAGAGGGTTCGGGGAGCTGTTTTTT. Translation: CASSKDRGFGELFF.

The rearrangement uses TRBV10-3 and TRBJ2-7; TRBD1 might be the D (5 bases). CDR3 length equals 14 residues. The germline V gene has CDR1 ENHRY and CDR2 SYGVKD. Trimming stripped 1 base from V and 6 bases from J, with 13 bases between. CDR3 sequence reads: CAISEYQGLAEQYF. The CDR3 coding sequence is TGTGCCATCAGTGAGTACCAGGGTTTAGCCGAGCAGTACTTC.

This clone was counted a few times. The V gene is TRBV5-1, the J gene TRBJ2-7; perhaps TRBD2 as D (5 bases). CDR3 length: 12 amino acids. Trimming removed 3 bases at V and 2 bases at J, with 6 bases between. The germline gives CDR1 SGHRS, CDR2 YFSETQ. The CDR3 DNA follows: TGCGCCAGCAGCTCGGGAACCTACGAGCAGTACTTC. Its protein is CASSSGTYEQYF.

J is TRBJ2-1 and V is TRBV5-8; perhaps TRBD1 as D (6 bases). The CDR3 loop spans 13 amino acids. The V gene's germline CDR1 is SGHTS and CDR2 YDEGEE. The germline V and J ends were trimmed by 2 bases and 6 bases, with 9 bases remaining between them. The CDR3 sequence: CASSFGQSNEQFF. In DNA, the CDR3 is TGTGCCAGCAGCTTCGGACAGTCCAATGAGCAGTTCTTC.

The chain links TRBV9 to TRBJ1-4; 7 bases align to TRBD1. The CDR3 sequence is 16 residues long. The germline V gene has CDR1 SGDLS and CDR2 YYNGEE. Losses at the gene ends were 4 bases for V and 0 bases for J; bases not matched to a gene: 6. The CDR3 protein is CASSTRGTATNEKLFF. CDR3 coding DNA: TGTGCCAGCAGCACTCGCGGGACAGCAACTAATGAAAAACTGTTTTTT. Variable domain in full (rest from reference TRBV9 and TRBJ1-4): DSGVTQTPKHLITATGQRVTLRCSPRSGDLSVYWYQQSLDQGLQFLIQYYNGEERAKGNILERFSAQQFPDLHSELNLSSLELGDSALYFCASSTRGTATNEKLFFGSGTQLSVL.

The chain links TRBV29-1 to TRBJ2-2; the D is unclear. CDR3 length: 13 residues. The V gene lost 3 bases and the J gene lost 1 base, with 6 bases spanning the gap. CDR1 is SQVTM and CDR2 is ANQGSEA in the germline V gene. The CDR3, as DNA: TGCAGCGTTGATCTCAGGAACACCGGGGAGCTGTTTTTT. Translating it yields CSVDLRNTGELFF.

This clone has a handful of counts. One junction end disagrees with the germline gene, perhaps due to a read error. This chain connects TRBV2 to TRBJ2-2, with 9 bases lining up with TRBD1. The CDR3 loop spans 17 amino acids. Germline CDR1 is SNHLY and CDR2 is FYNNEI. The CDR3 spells CASREGGQGPNTGELFF. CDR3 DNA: TGTGCCAGCAGGGAAGGAGGACAGGGGCCGAACACCGGGGAGCTGTTTTTT.

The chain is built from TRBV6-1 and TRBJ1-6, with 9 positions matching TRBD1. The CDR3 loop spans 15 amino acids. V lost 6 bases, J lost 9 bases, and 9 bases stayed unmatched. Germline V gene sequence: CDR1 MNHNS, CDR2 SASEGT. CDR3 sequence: CASRPGQGLGSPLHF. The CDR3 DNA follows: TGTGCCAGCAGGCCGGGACAGGGTTTAGGTTCACCCCTCCACTTT.

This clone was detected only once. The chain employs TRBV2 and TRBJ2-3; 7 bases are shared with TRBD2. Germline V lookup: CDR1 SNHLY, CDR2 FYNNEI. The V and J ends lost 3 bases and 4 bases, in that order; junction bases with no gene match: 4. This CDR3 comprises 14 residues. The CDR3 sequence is CASSDAGGSDTQYF. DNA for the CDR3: TGTGCCAGCAGTGACGCCGGGGGGTCAGATACGCAGTATTTT.

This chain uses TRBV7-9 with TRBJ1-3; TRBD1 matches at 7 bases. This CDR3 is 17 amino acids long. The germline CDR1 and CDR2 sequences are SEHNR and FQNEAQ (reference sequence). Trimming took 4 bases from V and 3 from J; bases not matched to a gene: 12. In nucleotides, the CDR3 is TGTGCCAGCAGCTCCGCAGAATACAGGGGACGTGGAAACACCATATATTTT. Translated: CASSSAEYRGRGNTIYF.

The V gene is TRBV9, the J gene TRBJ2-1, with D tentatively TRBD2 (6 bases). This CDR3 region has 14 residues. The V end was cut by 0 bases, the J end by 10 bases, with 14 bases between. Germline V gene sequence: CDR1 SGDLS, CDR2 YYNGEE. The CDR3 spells CASSVDFTSLEQFF. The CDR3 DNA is TGTGCCAGCAGCGTAGACTTCACTAGCCTCGAGCAGTTCTTC.

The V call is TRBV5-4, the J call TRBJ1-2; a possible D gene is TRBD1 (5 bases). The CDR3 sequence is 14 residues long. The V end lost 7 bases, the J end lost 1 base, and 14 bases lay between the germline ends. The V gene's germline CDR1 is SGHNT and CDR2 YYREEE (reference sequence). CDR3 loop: CASQEGRNNYGYTF. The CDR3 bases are TGTGCCAGCCAGGAGGGGAGAAATAACTATGGCTACACCTTC. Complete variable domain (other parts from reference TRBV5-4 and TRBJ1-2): ETGVTQSPTHLIKTRGQQVTLRCSSQSGHNTVSWYQQALGQGPQFIFQYYREEENGRGNFPPRFSGLQFPNYSSELNVNALELDDSALYLCASQEGRNNYGYTFGSGTRLTVV.

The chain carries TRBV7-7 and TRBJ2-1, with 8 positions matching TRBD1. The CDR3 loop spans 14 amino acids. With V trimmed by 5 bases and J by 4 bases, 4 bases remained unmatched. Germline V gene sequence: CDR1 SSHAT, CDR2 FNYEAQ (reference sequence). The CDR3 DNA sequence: TGTGCCAGCAGCCCAGGACAGGGATACAATGAGCAGTTCTTC. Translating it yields CASSPGQGYNEQFF.